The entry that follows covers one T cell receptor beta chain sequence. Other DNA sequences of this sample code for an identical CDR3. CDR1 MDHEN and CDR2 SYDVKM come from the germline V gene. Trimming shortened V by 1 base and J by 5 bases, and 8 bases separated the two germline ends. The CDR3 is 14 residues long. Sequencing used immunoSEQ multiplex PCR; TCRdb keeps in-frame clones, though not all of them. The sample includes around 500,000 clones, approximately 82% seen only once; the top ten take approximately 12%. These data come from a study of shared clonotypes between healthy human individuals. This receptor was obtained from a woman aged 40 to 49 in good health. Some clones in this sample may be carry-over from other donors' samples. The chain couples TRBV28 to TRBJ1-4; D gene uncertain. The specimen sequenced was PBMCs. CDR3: CASSLFGENEKLFF. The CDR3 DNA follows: TGTGCCAGCAGTTTATTCGGGGAGAATGAAAAACTGTTTTTT.